This entry lists 25 T cell receptor beta chains sequenced from one sample in a study of T-cell memory formation after mild COVID-19. TCRdb fed the 5' RACE reads into MiXCR, producing one record per CDR3 protein. Of fewer than 400,000 distinct CDR3 sequences in the sample, 15% to 20% were seen once. Input material: PBMCs or a T cell subset sorted from them (not recorded which). Receptor source: a man between 18 and 29 years old who had mild COVID-19 (a few samples of this study predate the infection). Cell type and time point are not known.

This clonotype was recorded a few times. The V gene is TRBV9, the J gene TRBJ1-3; maybe TRBD1 (6 bases). Germline CDR1 SGDLS, CDR2 YYNGEE. This CDR3 is built from 15 residues. The ends were cut back, 0 bases at V and 3 bases at J, with 10 bases in the middle. The CDR3 DNA is TGTGCCAGCAGCGTAGCAGGGGCAAATGGAAACACCATATATTTT. This encodes CASSVAGANGNTIYF.

The rearrangement links TRBV7-9 to TRBJ1-1; 8 nucleotides agree with TRBD1. The CDR3 covers 15 residues. CDR1 SEHNR and CDR2 FQNEAQ come from the germline V gene (reference sequence). Germline trimming cut 5 bases from V and 5 bases from J; bases unmatched to any gene: 10. CDR3 region: CASSTLTGDLTEAFF. In DNA form, the CDR3 reads TGTGCCAGCAGCACCTTGACAGGGGATTTGACTGAAGCTTTCTTT.

The V and J genes are TRBV6-2 or TRBV6-3 and TRBJ2-1; a weak D match, TRBD1 (6 bases). Germline V gene sequence: CDR1 MNHEY, CDR2 SVGEGT. The length of the CDR3 is 15 residues. With 1 base removed from V and 5 bases from J, the gap between germline ends came to 12 bases. The CDR3 here is CASSYWAGAHNEQFF. Here the CDR3 DNA reads TGTGCCAGCAGTTACTGGGCAGGGGCCCACAATGAGCAGTTCTTC.

This clonotype was observed a few times. The CDR3 region is CASNRENTEAFF. CDR3 DNA sequence: TGTGCCAGCAACAGGGAGAACACTGAAGCTTTCTTT. The chain has TRBV9 and TRBJ1-1; TRBD1 is a possible D gene (6 bases). CDR1 SGDLS and CDR2 YYNGEE come from the germline V gene. V shed 6 bases and J shed 1 base, with 7 bases lying between them. CDR3 length: 12 amino acids.

This clonotype was detected ten times or more. The rearrangement uses TRBV5-1 and TRBJ2-3; 10 nucleotides align to TRBD2. The V and J ends lost 2 bases and 0 bases, in that order; junction bases with no gene match: 3. Germline V gene lookup returns CDR1 SGHRS and CDR2 YFSETQ. CDR3 length: 16 residues. CDR3 bases: TGCGCCAGCAGCTTTTTGACTAGCGGGAGCACAGATACGCAGTATTTT. It codes for CASSFLTSGSTDTQYF.

This clonotype was found a few times. The gene calls are TRBV6-2 or TRBV6-3 and TRBJ1-4; D remains ambiguous. The CDR3 totals 12 residues. Per germline, CDR1 MNHEY and CDR2 SVGEGT. Between the trimmed V and J ends, which lost 7 bases and 6 bases, there was a span of 9 bases. CDR3: CASTGGDEKLFF. The CDR3, as DNA: TGTGCCAGCACGGGCGGAGATGAAAAACTGTTTTTT.

This clonotype was counted between two and nine times. This chain uses TRBV27 with TRBJ2-7; D might be TRBD2 (5 bases). The CDR3 spans 13 residues. The V end was cut by 6 bases, the J end by 5 bases, with 14 bases between. CDR1 is MNHEY and CDR2 is SMNVEV in the germline V gene (reference sequence). CDR3 in amino acids: CASSPSLGDEQYV. The CDR3, as DNA: TGTGCCAGCAGCCCCTCGCTCGGGGACGAGCAGTACGTC.

The chain is built from TRBV5-5 and TRBJ2-2, with TRBD2 identical over 12 bases. The germline gives CDR1 SGHKS, CDR2 YYEKEE (reference sequence). V shed 4 bases and J 6 bases; nucleotides not matched to a gene: 7. This CDR3 has 16 amino acids. In nucleotides, the CDR3 is TGTGCCAGCAGCGTTGTTGGACTAGCGGGGCCCGGGGAGCTGTTTTTT. Translation gives CASSVVGLAGPGELFF.

The chain recombines TRBV18 with TRBJ2-2; TRBD1 aligns across 7 bases. This CDR3 is built from 16 residues. Germline values: CDR1 KGHSH, CDR2 LQKENI. V lost 3 bases to trimming and J lost 0 bases; unmatched junction nucleotides: 4. The CDR3 here is CASSPPGQPNTGELFF. In DNA form, the CDR3 reads TGTGCCAGCTCACCTCCGGGACAGCCGAACACCGGGGAGCTGTTTTTT.

This clonotype turned up a few times. V gene TRBV10-3 combines with J gene TRBJ2-2, with no clear D. This CDR3 is 11 amino acids long. Germline V CDR1 and CDR2: ENHRY, SYGVKD. V was cut by 7 bases and J by 7 bases, with 7 bases left in between. This chain's CDR3 is CAIMGNGELFF. DNA for the CDR3: TGTGCCATCATGGGGAACGGGGAGCTGTTTTTT.

This chain joins TRBV6-5 and TRBJ1-2; maybe TRBD1 (6 bases). V dropped 7 bases and J dropped 0 bases, with 12 bases sitting between them. This CDR3 has 14 residues. From germline, CDR1 is MNHEY and CDR2 SVGAGI. CDR3 DNA sequence: TGTGCCAGCACCGACAGGAATCCTAACTATGGCTACACCTTC. It codes for CASTDRNPNYGYTF.

This clonotype has just a few counts. V is TRBV7-2 and J is TRBJ2-1; 15 positions match TRBD2. CDR3 size: 16 residues. J was trimmed by 14 bases and V by 0 bases; bases with no gene match: 8. In germline, CDR1 is SGHTA, CDR2 FQGNSA. CDR3 DNA sequence: TGTGCCAGCAGCTTAGCGCGGACTAGCGGGGGGGCCGGAAAGTTCTTC. Translation: CASSLARTSGGAGKFF.

This clonotype has a handful of counts. The genes are TRBV12-3 or TRBV12-4 and TRBJ2-4; TRBD1 is a possible D gene (6 bases). Deletions cut 3 bases from V and 8 bases from J, with 26 bases between. This CDR3 is built from 18 residues. CDR3 amino acids: CASSFLAGAIAGDYIQYF. In DNA form, the CDR3 reads TGTGCCAGCAGTTTCTTGGCAGGGGCCATAGCCGGGGATTACATTCAGTACTTC.

CDR3 region: CATSARGDQPQHF. CDR3 nucleotides: TGTGCCACCTCAGCAAGGGGGGATCAGCCCCAGCATTTT. The gene calls are TRBV10-3 and TRBJ1-5; D may be TRBD1 (6 bases). V shed 10 bases and J shed 5 bases, with 15 bases lying between them. The CDR3 has 13 amino acids. Germline CDR1 and CDR2: ENHRY and SYGVKD.

This clonotype was detected a few times. CDR3 protein: CASSLEASGGAGSFYF. The CDR3 coding sequence is TGTGCCAGCAGCTTAGAGGCTAGCGGGGGGGCCGGGAGCTTTTACTTC. The chain uses TRBV7-6 and TRBJ2-4, with 12 bases fitting TRBD2. Per germline, CDR1 SGHVS and CDR2 FNYEAQ. V was pared by 1 base and J by 16 bases, with 14 bases of the junction left unmatched. This CDR3 spans 16 amino acids.

This clonotype turned up a few times. This chain joins TRBV5-1 and TRBJ2-1, with D maybe TRBD2 (6 bases). Trimming cost V 8 bases and J 4 bases, with 10 bases left between them. Germline CDR1 SGHRS, CDR2 YFSETQ. This CDR3 contains 12 residues. This CDR3 is CASGRGYNEQFF. The DNA for the CDR3 is TGCGCCAGTGGACGGGGGTACAATGAGCAGTTCTTC.

J is TRBJ1-2 and V is TRBV5-1; no clear D. The CDR3 is made up of 15 amino acids. The germline CDR1 and CDR2 sequences are SGHRS and YFSETQ. Trimming cost V 4 bases and J 1 base, with 14 bases left between them. CDR3 sequence reads: CASSGLLQHNYGYTF. In DNA, the CDR3 is TGCGCCAGCAGCGGGCTCCTCCAACATAACTATGGCTACACCTTC.

CDR3 in DNA: TGCAGCGCCGACGGGGAAGGGTCTGAAGCTTTCTTT. Translated: CSADGEGSEAFF. The rearrangement links TRBV29-1 to TRBJ1-1; no clear D gene. CDR3 length equals 12 residues. Germline CDR1 SQVTM, CDR2 ANQGSEA. V was trimmed by 7 bases and J by 6 bases, leaving 15 bases between them.

The CDR3 loop reads CASSPGGAYTDTQYF. The CDR3 nucleotides read TGTGCCAGCAGCCCTGGGGGAGCGTACACAGATACGCAGTATTTT. The chain recombines TRBV3-1 with TRBJ2-3; the D gene could be TRBD1 or TRBD2 (5 bases each). V lost 4 bases and J 2 bases, leaving 13 bases between the germline ends. The CDR3 is 15 residues long. Germline CDR1 and CDR2: LGHDT and YNNKEL (reference sequence).

The chain combines TRBV7-9 with TRBJ2-5; D may match TRBD1 or TRBD2 (6 bases each). Germline V gene sequence: CDR1 SEHNR, CDR2 FQNEAQ (reference sequence). With 3 bases removed from V and 5 bases from J, the gap between germline ends came to 13 bases. This CDR3 contains 14 residues. The CDR3 nucleotides read TGTGCCAGCAGCTTTGGGGGGCTGAGGGAGACCCAGTACTTC. Amino acids: CASSFGGLRETQYF.

As to this clonotype: One base away lies a much larger clone, so this may be a sequencing read error. The V call is TRBV20-1, the J call TRBJ1-6; D unresolved. Germline values: CDR1 DFQATT, CDR2 SNEGSKA (reference sequence). The CDR3 consists of 13 residues. The CDR3 DNA is TGCAGTGCTAGCCCGGGGATCCCTTCACACCTCCACTTT. Its protein is CSASPGIPSHLHF.

The chain combines TRBV10-3 with TRBJ2-7; weak D call: TRBD1 (5 bases). Germline loops: CDR1 ENHRY, CDR2 SYGVKD. The CDR3 sequence is 15 residues long. Between the trimmed V and J ends, which lost 0 bases and 7 bases, there was a span of 16 bases. The CDR3: CAISESGQGVGEQYV. Written as DNA, the CDR3 is TGTGCCATCAGTGAGTCAGGGCAGGGCGTAGGAGAGCAGTACGTC.

The V gene is TRBV7-8, the J gene TRBJ1-1, with D uncertain. V shed 1 base and J shed 3 bases, with 9 bases lying between them. The CDR3 loop spans 14 amino acids. CDR1 and CDR2 from the germline V gene are SGHVS and FQNEAQ. CDR3 protein: CASSLEADHTEAFF. The CDR3 DNA follows: TGTGCCAGCAGCTTAGAGGCAGACCACACTGAAGCTTTCTTT.

The chain has TRBV19 and TRBJ2-7; the match to TRBD1 covers 11 bases. Per the germline V gene, CDR1 is LNHDA and CDR2 is SQIVND (reference sequence). The CDR3 is 15 amino acids. J lost 2 bases, V lost 6 bases, and 6 bases had no gene match. The CDR3 DNA reads TGTGCCAGTAGCGAAAGGACAGGGGGCGCCTACGAGCAGTACTTC. Its translation is CASSERTGGAYEQYF.

This sequence joins TRBV5-1 and TRBJ2-2; 11 nucleotides match TRBD1. This CDR3 is built from 16 residues. Germline CDR1 and CDR2: SGHRS and YFSETQ. V was clipped by 3 bases and J by 4 bases; unmatched bases: 5. The CDR3 spells CASSSGQGAATGELFF. CDR3 in DNA: TGCGCCAGCAGCTCCGGACAGGGGGCCGCCACCGGGGAGCTGTTTTTT.